A single sample is the source of the 4 T cell receptor beta chains below, sequenced in a study of OX40 agonist ivuxolimab in advanced cancers. Only in-frame clones appear in the TCRdb table, and some are missing; sequencing was by immunoSEQ multiplex PCR. Among about 80,000 clones, about 93% were seen once, and the ten largest hold approximately 0.32%. Sample: CD4+ or CD8+ T cells sorted from blood, taken in a trial of the OX40 agonist ivuxolimab. Every receptor here comes from an adult with an advanced solid tumor such as melanoma, head and neck, liver or kidney cancer.

This chain uses TRBV18 with TRBJ2-3; 8 bases match TRBD2. J was trimmed by 1 base and V by 8 bases; bases with no gene match: 8. CDR3 length equals 15 residues. Germline loops: CDR1 KGHSH, CDR2 LQKENI. DNA of the CDR3: TGTGCCAGCCCACGGGGGGGGAAAGGCACAGATACGCAGTATTTT. Protein product: CASPRGGKGTDTQYF.

This clone was recorded a few times. The chain joins TRBV18 to TRBJ1-5, with TRBD1 identical over 7 bases. Germline CDR1 is KGHSH and CDR2 is LQKENI. V shed 2 bases and J 9 bases; nucleotides not matched to a gene: 7. The CDR3 has 14 amino acids. This chain's CDR3 is CASSPTGQTGPQHF. CDR3 nucleotides: TGTGCCAGCTCACCAACGGGACAGACAGGGCCCCAGCATTTT.

The chain's CDR3 is CAAGADYEQYF. In DNA, the CDR3 is TGTGCGGCCGGGGCGGACTACGAGCAGTACTTC. The gene calls are TRBV6-5 and TRBJ2-7; D tentatively fits TRBD1 or TRBD2 (5 bases each). The CDR3 consists of 11 residues. Germline lookup yields CDR1 MNHEY and CDR2 SVGAGI.

CDR3 sequence (DNA): TGTGCCAGCAGTTTCGACAGGGGGTCAGATACGCAGTATTTT. Residues: CASSFDRGSDTQYF. The rearrangement uses TRBV6-5 and TRBJ2-3, with TRBD1 identical over 9 bases. Germline CDR1 and CDR2: MNHEY and SVGAGI. The CDR3 consists of 14 residues. The V and J ends lost 4 bases and 4 bases, in that order; junction bases with no gene match: 3.